This T cell receptor beta chain originates from a study of blood T cell repertoires in COVID-19. Study background: Specimens from acute and convalescent COVID-19 originated in the United States, Italy and Spain. T cells, B-cell-depleted T cells, or PBMCs provided the cDNA or gDNA that served as material.

The method was immunoSEQ multiplex PCR; TCRdb's version includes in-frame clones alone and lacks a portion of them. Here the sample spans 350,000 to 450,000 clones, approximately 86% being singletons. V gave up 5 bases and J gave up 0 bases; unmatched junction bases: 6. CDR3 length: 16 amino acids. From germline, CDR1 is KGHDR and CDR2 SFDVKD. Patients from Seattle were sampled longitudinally, starting during active infection. The chain couples TRBV24-1 to TRBJ2-3; 8 positions match TRBD2. The sequenced sample was peripheral blood. The TCR was taken from a woman aged 55-69 years with COVID-19, enrolled during active disease. The CDR3 spells CATSARSSGSTDTQYF. DNA of the CDR3: TGTGCCACCAGTGCCCGTTCTAGCGGGAGCACAGATACGCAGTATTTT.